This T cell receptor (beta chain) came from a study of breast tumors, draining lymph nodes, adjacent tissues. Study-level points and caveats: Compared with lymph nodes, tumors were less diverse; compared with nontumor tissue, more. Most tumor T cells seemingly derive from lymph node, then expand in tumor.

TCRdb fed the multiplex PCR reads into MiXCR, producing one record per CDR3 protein. The table has about 130,000 distinct CDR3 sequences, approximately 20% seen once. CDR1 SGHRS and CDR2 YFSETQ come from the germline V gene. V was cut by 5 bases and J by 0 bases, with 13 bases left in between. There are 15 residues in the CDR3. In this sample, this clonotype turned up many times. No antigen is known for it. Axillary draining lymph nodes of breast cancer patients supplied the node samples. This clonotype originated in a female donor with breast cancer. Some clones in this sample may be carry-over from other donors' samples. The sample comprised axillary lymph node tissue. The V and J genes are TRBV5-1 and TRBJ2-3, with D perhaps matching TRBD1 (5 bases). Here the CDR3 DNA reads TGCGCCAGCAGTGCGCAGGGCCCTAGCACAGATACGCAGTATTTT. It translates to CASSAQGPSTDTQYF.